This entry lists 32 T cell receptor beta chains sequenced from one sample in a study of OX40 agonist ivuxolimab in advanced cancers. Clones were sequenced by immunoSEQ multiplex PCR, and TCRdb holds only the in-frame ones, with some missing. The data hold roughly 70,000 clones, with roughly 90% observed a single time. Sequencing used CD4+ or CD8+ T cells sorted from blood, obtained in a trial of the OX40 agonist ivuxolimab. All receptors come from an adult with an advanced solid tumor such as melanoma, head and neck, liver or kidney cancer.

J is TRBJ2-4 and V is TRBV7-9; D is undetermined. Trimming cost V 2 bases and J 8 bases, with 13 bases left between them. The germline V gene encodes CDR1 SEHNR and CDR2 FQNEAQ (reference sequence). This CDR3 is built from 14 residues. DNA for the CDR3: TGTGCCAGCAGCTTACAGTCCTTGTGGGACATTCAGTACTTC. It codes for CASSLQSLWDIQYF.

The sample holds a few counts of this clone. The chain combines TRBV7-8 with TRBJ2-3; D remains ambiguous. In germline, CDR1 is SGHVS, CDR2 FQNEAQ. The ends were cut back, 0 bases at V and 6 bases at J, with 4 bases in the middle. CDR3 length: 12 amino acids. In DNA, the CDR3 is TGTGCCAGCAGCTTAGCGGTGGATACGCAGTATTTT. Amino acids: CASSLAVDTQYF.

The V call is TRBV15, the J call TRBJ1-2; maybe TRBD1 (5 bases). Trimming stripped 1 base from V and 4 bases from J, with 13 bases between. Germline CDR1 reads LNHNV; CDR2 reads YYDKDF (reference sequence). The CDR3 sequence is 15 residues long. CDR3 region: CATSRVERGPYGYTF. The CDR3 nucleotides read TGTGCCACCAGCAGAGTCGAAAGGGGTCCCTATGGCTACACCTTC.

The V gene is TRBV2, the J gene TRBJ2-5, with TRBD1 matching over 7 bases. The CDR3 extends over 13 amino acids. The trim removed 6 bases at V and 1 base at J, leaving 2 bases unmatched. The germline CDR1 and CDR2 sequences are SNHLY and FYNNEI. The CDR3 sequence: CASRNRGQETQYF. CDR3 DNA sequence: TGTGCCAGCAGAAACAGGGGCCAAGAGACCCAGTACTTC.

This clone was seen once. CDR3 DNA sequence: TGTGCCAGCAGCTCCACGGGGACTAGCGGGAGCTCCTACAATGAGCAGTTCTTC. Encoded protein: CASSSTGTSGSSYNEQFF. This chain links TRBV7-9 with TRBJ2-1; 14 positions match TRBD2. CDR3 length: 18 residues. The trim removed 4 bases at V and 0 bases at J, leaving 5 bases unmatched. Per the germline V gene, CDR1 is SEHNR and CDR2 is FQNEAQ (reference sequence).

The chain carries TRBV19 and TRBJ1-1; D not resolved. The germline gives CDR1 LNHDA, CDR2 SQIVND (reference sequence). The CDR3 runs to 14 residues. V lost 3 bases and J lost 0, with 8 bases in between. CDR3 amino acids: CASSIQNMNTEAFF. The CDR3 bases are TGTGCCAGTAGTATCCAGAACATGAACACTGAAGCTTTCTTT.

The rearrangement links TRBV5-4 to TRBJ2-7, with 7 nucleotides matching TRBD1. The ends lost 2 bases at V and 5 bases at J; junction bases unmatched: 4. CDR3 length: 13 residues. Germline lookup yields CDR1 SGHNT and CDR2 YYREEE (reference sequence). The CDR3 protein is CASSFQGVHEQYF. The DNA for the CDR3 is TGTGCCAGCAGCTTTCAGGGGGTCCACGAGCAGTACTTC.

This clone was recorded only once. The chain has TRBV11-1 and TRBJ1-1; D is uncertain. The germline V gene encodes CDR1 SGHAT and CDR2 FQDESV (reference sequence). V lost 1 base and J lost 0, with 9 bases in between. The CDR3 sequence is 15 residues long. This CDR3 is CASSLDTGMNTEAFF. For the CDR3, the DNA is TGTGCCAGCAGCTTAGATACGGGCATGAACACTGAAGCTTTCTTT.

The V call is TRBV29-1, the J call TRBJ2-5, with 8 bases matching TRBD2. The CDR3 spans 15 residues. CDR1 is SQVTM, CDR2 ANQGSEA, per germline. V shed 6 bases, J shed 0 bases, and the junction held 9 bases outside the gene matches. CDR3 bases: TGCAGCGTACTCTCTACGGGGGGGGACCAAGAGACCCAGTACTTC. This codes for CSVLSTGGDQETQYF. Variable domain in full (rest from reference TRBV29-1 and TRBJ2-5): SAVISQKPSRDICQRGTSLTIQCQVDSQVTMMFWYRQQPGQSLTLIATANQGSEATYESGFVIDKFPISRPNLTFSTLTVSNMSPEDSSIYLCSVLSTGGDQETQYFGPGTRLLVL.

The chain carries TRBV15 and TRBJ1-4; no clear D. The germline CDR1 and CDR2 sequences are LNHNV and YYDKDF (reference sequence). V shed 8 bases and J shed 2 bases, with 12 bases lying between them. This CDR3 is built from 14 residues. The CDR3 sequence is CATSPHTTNEKLFF. The CDR3 DNA sequence: TGTGCCACCTCCCCACATACTACTAATGAAAAACTGTTTTTT.

The chain is built from TRBV6-5 and TRBJ1-4; the D gene is possibly TRBD1 (5 bases). Germline CDR1 and CDR2: MNHEY and SVGAGI. The V end lost 4 bases, the J end lost 10 bases, and 19 bases lay between the germline ends. There are 15 residues in the CDR3. CDR3 region: CASSSAGDWGGKLFF. The CDR3 DNA sequence: TGTGCCAGCAGTTCCGCGGGGGATTGGGGCGGAAAACTGTTTTTT.

The chain recombines TRBV10-3 with TRBJ2-5, with a possible D match to TRBD1 (6 bases). The CDR3 is 15 amino acids. Germline-derived CDR1 and CDR2 are ENHRY and SYGVKD. Between the trimmed V and J ends, which lost 3 bases and 4 bases, there was a span of 15 bases. The chain's CDR3 is CAISESRGSSETQYF. The CDR3 region has the DNA TGTGCCATCAGTGAAAGCAGGGGAAGTTCAGAGACCCAGTACTTC.

This clone occurred a few times. This sequence joins TRBV7-2 and TRBJ2-7; D is undetermined. Trimming took 5 bases from V and 3 from J, leaving 11 bases between them. From germline, CDR1 is SGHTA and CDR2 FQGNSA. CDR3 size: 13 residues. The CDR3 DNA follows: TGTGCCAGCAGCCTCGAAGAAGGCTACGAGCAGTACTTC. Its protein product is CASSLEEGYEQYF.

The CDR3 sequence is CASSLGGVGAYEQYF. The DNA of the CDR3 is TGCGCCAGCAGCTTGGGAGGGGTCGGTGCCTACGAGCAGTACTTC. J is TRBJ2-7 and V is TRBV5-1; D is possibly TRBD1 or TRBD2 (5 bases each). The V end was cut by 0 bases, the J end by 2 bases, with 12 bases between. Germline V gene sequence: CDR1 SGHRS, CDR2 YFSETQ. The CDR3 has 15 residues. Looking up the rest from reference TRBV5-1 and TRBJ2-7 gives the full variable domain: KAGVTQTPRYLIKTRGQQVTLSCSPISGHRSVSWYQQTPGQGLQFLFEYFSETQRNKGNFPGRFSGRQFSNSRSEMNVSTLELGDSALYLCASSLGGVGAYEQYFGPGTRLTVT.

J is TRBJ2-1 and V is TRBV27; unclear D gene. Trimming left V 6 bases short and J 4 bases short, with 13 bases between. Looked up from germline, CDR1 is MNHEY and CDR2 is SMNVEV (reference sequence). This CDR3 has 14 residues. The DNA of the CDR3 is TGTGCCAGCAGCCCCATGTCGGAGTACAATGAGCAGTTCTTC. As protein: CASSPMSEYNEQFF.

This rearrangement joins TRBV4-3 to TRBJ2-1, with D perhaps TRBD2 (6 bases). The V end was cut by 0 bases, the J end by 5 bases, with 11 bases between. The germline V gene has CDR1 LGHNA and CDR2 YSLEER. This CDR3 spans 15 amino acids. The DNA of the CDR3 is TGCGCCAGCAGCCAAGATAGGAGGGCGGACAATGAGCAGTTCTTC. Encoded protein: CASSQDRRADNEQFF.

The chain combines TRBV10-3 with TRBJ2-7; the D gene could be TRBD1 or TRBD2 (5 bases each). V shed 4 bases and J shed 7 bases, with 14 bases lying between them. Germline values: CDR1 ENHRY, CDR2 SYGVKD. This CDR3 region has 13 residues. The CDR3 here is CAISGGPKEEQYF. The CDR3 nucleotides read TGTGCCATCAGTGGGGGACCTAAGGAGGAGCAGTACTTC.

The J gene is TRBJ2-1, the V gene TRBV2; possibly TRBD1 or TRBD2 for D (7 bases each). Germline values: CDR1 SNHLY, CDR2 FYNNEI. V lost 10 bases and J lost 7, with 17 bases in between. This CDR3 spans 13 amino acids. CDR3 sequence reads: CATQGRGLNEQFF. CDR3 coding DNA: TGTGCCACCCAGGGGAGGGGGCTGAATGAGCAGTTCTTC.

The chain recombines TRBV7-3 with TRBJ2-7; 8 bases are a match to TRBD2. CDR3 size: 15 residues. Losses at the gene ends were 1 base for V and 4 bases for J; bases not matched to a gene: 6. Germline V gives CDR1 SGHTA, CDR2 FQGTGA. As DNA, the CDR3 is TGTGCCAGCAGCTTAAATCCTAGCGGGCTATACGAGCAGTACTTC. It specifies CASSLNPSGLYEQYF. Full variable domain (remainder filled in from reference TRBV7-3 and TRBJ2-7): GAGVSQTPSNKVTEKGKYVELRCDPISGHTALYWYRQSLGQGPEFLIYFQGTGAADDSGLPNDRFFAVRPEGSVSTLKIQRTERGDSAVYLCASSLNPSGLYEQYFGPGTRLTVT.

The rearrangement uses TRBV18 and TRBJ2-7, with TRBD2 matching 8 bases. The CDR3 consists of 15 residues. The V and J ends lost 2 bases and 5 bases, in that order; junction bases with no gene match: 8. The V gene's germline CDR1 is KGHSH and CDR2 LQKENI. CDR3 coding DNA: TGTGCCAGCTCACCAGCCAGCGGGAGTATGGACGAGCAGTACTTC. Its protein is CASSPASGSMDEQYF.

This clone appeared a single time. Other DNA sequences from this sample encode an identical CDR3 as well. The V and J genes are TRBV11-2 and TRBJ2-1; D not resolved. Per germline, CDR1 SGHAT and CDR2 FQNNGV. The V and J ends lost 1 base and 3 bases respectively, with 10 bases between them. The CDR3 spans 15 residues. Written as DNA, the CDR3 is TGTGCCAGCAGCTTAGGGGGATCCAGCTACAATGAGCAGTTCTTC. Protein product: CASSLGGSSYNEQFF.

The chain has TRBV6-1 and TRBJ2-5; D could derive from TRBD1 or TRBD2 (5 bases each). The germline V and J ends were trimmed by 4 bases and 4 bases, with 19 bases remaining between them. This CDR3 comprises 16 residues. Germline V gene sequence: CDR1 MNHNS, CDR2 SASEGT. The CDR3 here is CASSATAGIGGETQYF. The CDR3 DNA is TGTGCCAGCAGTGCCACGGCAGGGATAGGAGGAGAGACCCAGTACTTC.

V and J are TRBV28 and TRBJ2-7; 8 bases align to TRBD1. The V gene end was trimmed by 6 bases and the J gene end by 2 bases; junction bases not matched to a gene: 3. The CDR3 has 13 amino acids. Germline-derived CDR1 and CDR2 are MDHEN and SYDVKM. Written as DNA, the CDR3 is TGTGCCAGCAGACCGGGACAGGCCTACGAGCAGTACTTC. Translation: CASRPGQAYEQYF. The full variable domain, completed using reference TRBV28 and TRBJ2-7, is DVKVTQSSRYLVKRTGEKVFLECVQDMDHENMFWYRQDPGLGLRLIYFSYDVKMKEKGDIPEGYSVSREKKERFSLILESASTNQTSMYLCASRPGQAYEQYFGPGTRLTVT.

This sequence joins TRBV10-3 and TRBJ2-1; tentatively, D is TRBD1 (6 bases). This CDR3 region has 14 residues. CDR1 ENHRY and CDR2 SYGVKD come from the germline V gene. V lost 4 bases and J lost 1, with 8 bases in between. The CDR3 coding sequence is TGTGCCATCAGTGGACAGGATTCCTACAATGAGCAGTTCTTC. This gives the protein CAISGQDSYNEQFF.

The V and J genes are TRBV18 and TRBJ2-2, with D possibly being TRBD2 (7 bases). This CDR3 is built from 16 residues. In germline, CDR1 is KGHSH, CDR2 LQKENI. Between the trimmed V and J ends, which lost 1 base and 5 bases, there was a span of 14 bases. The DNA of the CDR3 is TGTGCCAGCTCACCACTGAGGCGGGGGCTAACCGGGGAGCTGTTTTTT. Translating gives CASSPLRRGLTGELFF.

The rearrangement links TRBV7-9 to TRBJ2-3; D is ambiguous. V lost 1 base and J 0 bases, leaving 11 bases between the germline ends. Per germline, CDR1 SEHNR and CDR2 FQNEAQ (reference sequence). This CDR3 has 16 amino acids. CDR3 loop: CASSLVLGPSTDTQYF. The CDR3 DNA reads TGTGCCAGCAGCTTAGTGCTCGGTCCAAGCACAGATACGCAGTATTTT.

The V gene is TRBV9, the J gene TRBJ2-5, with D perhaps matching TRBD2 (6 bases). The CDR3 length is 13 residues. Per the germline V gene, CDR1 is SGDLS and CDR2 is YYNGEE. V was clipped by 5 bases and J by 2 bases, with 10 bases between them. CDR3 nucleotide sequence: TGTGCCAGCAGTGGGGGGAGACAAGAGACCCAGTACTTC. Amino acids: CASSGGRQETQYF.

The J gene is TRBJ1-4, the V gene TRBV30, with D perhaps matching TRBD1 (6 bases). The CDR3 sequence is 16 residues long. V was cut by 4 bases and J by 4 bases, with 19 bases left in between. From germline, CDR1 is GTSNPN and CDR2 SVGIG (reference sequence). The CDR3 sequence is CAWTPGEGRLNEKLFF. CDR3 DNA: TGTGCCTGGACTCCAGGGGAGGGGCGCCTTAATGAAAAACTGTTTTTT.

V is TRBV28 and J is TRBJ2-3; a possible D gene is TRBD1 (6 bases). CDR3 length: 15 amino acids. V was shortened by 3 bases and J by 6 bases, with 16 bases between the two germline ends. Germline loops: CDR1 MDHEN, CDR2 SYDVKM. CDR3 nucleotide sequence: TGTGCCAGCAGTTTTGAAGGGGGTGTATCTGATACGCAGTATTTT. This encodes CASSFEGGVSDTQYF.

This rearrangement joins TRBV15 to TRBJ1-5, with D hard to call. The CDR3 has 14 amino acids. Looked up from germline, CDR1 is LNHNV and CDR2 is YYDKDF (reference sequence). V was shortened by 2 bases and J by 0 bases, with 5 bases between the two germline ends. CDR3 in DNA: TGTGCCACCAGCAGATCCTATAGCAATCAGCCCCAGCATTTT. It specifies CATSRSYSNQPQHF. Drawing the rest from reference TRBV15 and TRBJ1-5, the complete variable domain is DAMVIQNPRYQVTQFGKPVTLSCSQTLNHNVMYWYQQKSSQAPKLLFHYYDKDFNNEADTPDNFQSRRPNTSFCFLDIRSPGLGDTAMYLCATSRSYSNQPQHFGDGTRLSIL.

This clone has only one observation. The rearrangement joins TRBV2 to TRBJ2-7; tentatively, D is TRBD1 or TRBD2 (5 bases each). V shed 4 bases and J shed 5 bases, with 9 bases lying between them. The CDR3 length is 12 residues. Germline assignment: CDR1 SNHLY and CDR2 FYNNEI. DNA of the CDR3: TGTGCCAGCAGTGCAGGGACCCACGAGCAGTACTTC. Encoded protein: CASSAGTHEQYF.

This clone was recorded only once. The rearrangement links TRBV15 to TRBJ2-3; D is unresolved. In germline, CDR1 is LNHNV, CDR2 YYDKDF (reference sequence). The V gene lost 1 base and the J gene lost 2 bases, with 10 bases spanning the gap. This CDR3 region has 15 residues. The DNA for the CDR3 is TGTGCCACCAGCAGAGCTGCGGACCTCACAGATACGCAGTATTTT. This codes for CATSRAADLTDTQYF.